This is a list of T cell receptor beta chains from one sample in a study of CD8+CD57+ T cells in acquired aplastic anemia. In TCRdb, the reads were re-called with MiXCR into one record per CDR3 protein. The table lists roughly 150,000 distinct CDR3 sequences, approximately 51% of them singletons. The sample comprised sorted CD4+, CD8+, or CD8+CD57+ T cells (not recorded which) from PBMCs. These receptors all come from a human donor with aplastic anemia. The CDR3 runs from the conserved cysteine through the conserved F or W. Each record gives: V gene, clone size, D gene, J gene, CDR3 DNA, CDR3 protein. A D gene is named only where the DNA matches it firmly. A row's size may be missing; if present it is once, few, many or a size class.

TRBV20-1	NA	NA	TRBJ1-3	TGCAGTGCTGGCTTGGGGCCTAGAAACACCATATATTTT	CSAGLGPRNTIYF
TRBV10-3	NA	NA	TRBJ2-7	TGTGCCATCAGATTCGAGGGGGGTTTCGAGCAGTACTTC	CAIRFEGGFEQYF
TRBV11-2	NA	NA	TRBJ1-6	TGTGCCAGCAGCGGAGCACAAATCCGCCTGGGGATATCACCCCTCCACTTT	CASSGAQIRLGISPLHF
TRBV7-7	NA	TRBD1	TRBJ1-1	TGTGCTAGCAGCTTAGCGACAGGGCCTAACACTGAAGCTTTCTTT	CASSLATGPNTEAFF
TRBV9	many	NA	TRBJ1-6	TGTGCCAGCAGCGTAGATACCGGCAATTCACCCCTCCACTTT	CASSVDTGNSPLHF
TRBV7-9	NA	NA	TRBJ2-3	TGTGCCAGCTCACCGAATTTGGGCGGGTCGACAGATACGCAGTATTTT	CASSPNLGGSTDTQYF
TRBV5-1	NA	TRBD1	TRBJ2-2	TGCGCCAGCAGCTTTACAGGGGGCGACACCGGGGAGCTGTTTTTT	CASSFTGGDTGELFF
TRBV5-1	once	TRBD1	TRBJ2-7	TGCGCCAGCAGCTTGCGTGACAGGGGGGGCTACGAGCAGTACTTC	CASSLRDRGGYEQYF
TRBV5-1	many	TRBD1	TRBJ2-3	TGCGCCAGGTCGGACAGGGGCCCCACAGATACGCAGTATTTT	CARSDRGPTDTQYF
TRBV19	NA	NA	TRBJ1-1	TGTGCCAGTAGTATGAACACTGAAGCTTTCTTT	CASSMNTEAFF
TRBV28	NA	NA	TRBJ2-5	TGTGCCAGCAGTTTAGGTGAGGTTAGGGAGACCCAGTACTTC	CASSLGEVRETQYF
TRBV10-3	NA	TRBD2	TRBJ2-3	TGTGCCATCAGTGGGCTAGCGGGGGGGATCGCAGATACGCAGTATTTT	CAISGLAGGIADTQYF
TRBV9	NA	NA	TRBJ1-6	TGTGCCAGCAGAGGAACAGGGAATGATTCACCCCTCCACTTT	CASRGTGNDSPLHF
TRBV10-3	NA	NA	TRBJ1-2	TGTGCCAGCAGACGTACGGGGGGCGCTTATGGCTACACCTTC	CASRRTGGAYGYTF
TRBV7-2	NA	NA	TRBJ2-7	TGTGCCAGCAGCACAATCGGGGGCCTTTCTCCCGAGCAGTACTTC	CASSTIGGLSPEQYF
TRBV24-1	few	NA	TRBJ1-2	TGTGCCACCAGTGAAGGTGGGGAAAGGTATGGCTACACCTTC	CATSEGGERYGYTF
TRBV19	few	NA	TRBJ2-7	TGTGCCAGTAGTATAGTATCCGGTCCTGAGCAGTACTTC	CASSIVSGPEQYF
TRBV29-1	once	NA	TRBJ1-6	TGCAGCGTTCGGACTGACGGGGTTAATTCACCCCTCCACTTT	CSVRTDGVNSPLHF
TRBV11-1	NA	TRBD2	TRBJ2-1	TGTGCCAGCAGCCGCCTGACTAGCGGGAGTAAAGGTGTTGAGCAGTTCTTC	CASSRLTSGSKGVEQFF
TRBV24-1	NA	TRBD2	TRBJ2-3	TGTGCCACCAGACCGGGGGGGCTCACAGATACGCAGTATTTT	CATRPGGLTDTQYF
TRBV19	NA	TRBD2	TRBJ2-5	TGTGCCAGTAGCGATAGCGGGAGTGGGGAGACCCAGTACTTC	CASSDSGSGETQYF
TRBV24-1	many	NA	TRBJ2-3	TGTGCCACCAGTGATTCCACGCGGGGAAGCACAGATACGCAGTATTTT	CATSDSTRGSTDTQYF
TRBV12-3/TRBV12-4	NA	TRBD1	TRBJ2-5	TGTGCCAGCAGTTCCGGGACAGGACAAGAGACCCAGTACTTC	CASSSGTGQETQYF
TRBV15	NA	NA	TRBJ1-2	TGTGCCACCAGCAGAGATCAGGGCAGCTACTATGGCTACACCTTC	CATSRDQGSYYGYTF
TRBV29-1	NA	TRBD2	TRBJ2-3	TGCAGCGTTCCCCTTCTAGCGGGGGGGAACACAGATACGCAGTATTTT	CSVPLLAGGNTDTQYF
TRBV9	NA	NA	TRBJ1-3	TGTGCCAGCAGCCCCGGGGTCGGAAACACCATATATTTT	CASSPGVGNTIYF
TRBV2	NA	NA	TRBJ2-7	TGTGCCAGCAGGGAGGACAGTTACGAGCAGTACTTC	CASREDSYEQYF
TRBV6-1	many	NA	TRBJ1-3	TGTGCCAGCACCCCTTGGGACGGACGCTCTGGAAACACCATATATTTT	CASTPWDGRSGNTIYF
TRBV2	NA	NA	TRBJ1-3	TGTGCCAGCAGAGGGACATCGGCTCTCTCTGGAAACACCATATATTTT	CASRGTSALSGNTIYF
TRBV2	NA	TRBD2	TRBJ2-3	TGTGCCATCAGTGAGGCGACTAGCGGTGGTGAGCAGTATTTT	CAISEATSGGEQYF
TRBV24-1	NA	TRBD2	TRBJ2-3	TGTGCCACCAGTGCGGCGGGAGGCTACACAGATACGCAGTTTTTT	CATSAAGGYTDTQFF
TRBV20-1	many	TRBD2	TRBJ2-2	TGCAGTGCTCATAGCGGGGGGAACACCGGGGAGCTGTTTTTT	CSAHSGGNTGELFF
TRBV7-2	NA	TRBD1	TRBJ1-1	TGTGCCGGCAGCTCTGGGACAGGGGGGACCGAAGCTTTCTTT	CAGSSGTGGTEAFF
TRBV6-1	once	NA	TRBJ2-7	TGTGCCAGCAGTGAGTCGTTGGTCAACGAGCAGTACTTC	CASSESLVNEQYF
TRBV12-3/TRBV12-4	many	NA	TRBJ1-4	TGTGCCAGCAGTTCCGTCGACAAGCGTGGTGAAAAACTGTTTTTT	CASSSVDKRGEKLFF
TRBV5-1	NA	TRBD1	TRBJ2-5	TGCGCCAGCAGTCCCGCGGAGGACAGGGTTACGTACTTC	CASSPAEDRVTYF
TRBV29-1	NA	NA	TRBJ2-3	TGCAGCGCTGACGAACAGGGAACCGATACGCAGTATTTT	CSADEQGTDTQYF
TRBV2	NA	NA	TRBJ1-1	TGTGCCAGTACGGGCGGGGAACTTAGTACTGAAGCTTTCTTT	CASTGGELSTEAFF
TRBV19	NA	NA	TRBJ2-7	TGTGCCAGTAGTATTAATGGGGTTCCGGCCGAGCAGTACTTC	CASSINGVPAEQYF
TRBV11-2	many	TRBD2	TRBJ2-3	TGTGCCAGCAGCTTTGGACTAGCGGGAGGCACAGATACGCAGTATTTT	CASSFGLAGGTDTQYF
TRBV6-6	many	TRBD1	TRBJ2-3	TGTGCCAGCAGTTACGGGACAGTCACAGATACGCAGTATTTT	CASSYGTVTDTQYF
TRBV19	NA	NA	TRBJ2-7	TGTGCCAGTAGTATAATGGGGCAGGGGATGAACGAGCAGTACTTC	CASSIMGQGMNEQYF
TRBV12-3/TRBV12-4	many	NA	TRBJ2-2	TGTGCCAGCACCTCACGGGGGGAGCTGTTTTTT	CASTSRGELFF
TRBV11-2	NA	TRBD1	TRBJ1-2	TGTGCCAGCAGCCGTCAACAGGGGGCTAACTATGGCTACACCTTC	CASSRQQGANYGYTF
TRBV5-8	many	TRBD2	TRBJ2-7	TGTGCCAGCAGCTTGGACAGGACTAGCTACGAGCAGTACTTC	CASSLDRTSYEQYF
TRBV7-3	few	NA	TRBJ2-5	TGTGCCAGCAGCTTAGGGCAGGAAGAGACCCAGTACTTC	CASSLGQEETQYF
TRBV12-3/TRBV12-4	many	TRBD1	TRBJ2-3	TGTGCCAGCAGACCGGGACAGGGCACAGATACGCAGTATTTT	CASRPGQGTDTQYF
TRBV15	NA	TRBD1	TRBJ2-7	TGTGCCACCAGCAGACAGGGGGCTTACGAGCAGTACTTC	CATSRQGAYEQYF
TRBV11-2	many	TRBD2	TRBJ2-1	TGTGCCAGCAGCTTACGACTAGCGGGCGTCGACAATGAGCAGTTCTTC	CASSLRLAGVDNEQFF
TRBV6-2/TRBV6-3	few	TRBD2	TRBJ2-1	TGTGCCAGCAGTCACTGGACTAGCGGGAGAGGGGTAAGCTCCTACAATGAGCAGTTCTTC	CASSHWTSGRGVSSYNEQFF